A single TCR beta chain is shown here with its context. This CDR3 is also generated by other DNA sequences in the sample. This sample was taken from a study of cytomegalovirus exposure and HLA in healthy donors. This CDR3 is built from 13 residues. Trimming removed 4 bases from V and 7 bases from J; junction bases left unmatched: 3. Germline CDR1 is SNHLY and CDR2 is FYNNEI. This PCR relied on a set of 60 Vbeta primers and 13 Jbeta primers. Data came from immunoSEQ multiplex PCR; TCRdb stores just in-frame clones and leaves some out. The data show hundreds of thousands of clones, less than 85% seen once.

The J gene is TRBJ1-5, the V gene TRBV2; TRBD1 matches at 8 bases. Sequenced: PBMCs. The receptor was isolated from a man in his late teens or twenties in good health and CMV-seronegative. The CDR3 bases are TGTGCCAGCAGTGGGACAGGGAACCAGCCCCAGCATTTT. The encoded protein is CASSGTGNQPQHF.